This entry features one TCR beta chain sequence. The antigen remains unidentified. TCRdb's copy holds only in-frame clones and misses some; the assay was immunoSEQ multiplex PCR. Here the sample spans about 94,000 clones, around 92% being singletons. Deletions cut 6 bases from V and 4 bases from J, with 12 bases between. The V gene's germline CDR1 is MDHEN and CDR2 SYDVKM. The CDR3 contains 13 residues. Noted time point: week 47, end of study. What each vaccine dose contained was 300 ug of mutant IDH1 20-mer peptide, accompanied by topical imiquimod. Donor tumors were new WHO grade 3 or 4 IDH1-mutant, ATRX-lost astrocytomas. The data stem from a study of a mutant IDH1 vaccine in newly diagnosed glioma. Study-wide context: Vaccination followed radiotherapy alone by 4-6 weeks, or accompanied temozolomide cycles.

Specimen: PBMCs, collected from a glioma patient whose treatment included an IDH1 peptide vaccine. This sequence was found in a woman aged 50 to 65 with glioma. The V call is TRBV28, the J call TRBJ1-2, with D possibly matching TRBD1 (5 bases). CDR3 bases: TGTGCCAGCAGCCTCCGGACAAGCTATGGCTACACCTTC. Protein: CASSLRTSYGYTF.